This TCR beta chain stems from a study of identical twins. Study-level results: Whereas memory repertoires showed no such difference, abundant cord blood beta clonotypes carried fewer insertions.

The CDR3 has 12 amino acids. In germline, CDR1 is SGHVS, CDR2 FQNEAQ. The germline V and J ends were trimmed by 4 bases and 4 bases, with 7 bases remaining between them. Template switching introduced a universal primer site, and the cDNA bore unique molecular identifiers. TCRdb re-called the 5' RACE reads through MiXCR, storing one row per CDR3 protein. The profile covers some 1,600,000 distinct CDR3 sequences, with under 35% appearing a single time and about 0.3% taken by the ten largest. Worth noting for this clonotype: Its target is unknown.

The TCR was taken from a newborn girl in good health. Sequenced: cord blood. The chain couples TRBV7-8 to TRBJ1-2; the D is unclear. The DNA for the CDR3 is TGTGCCAGCAGCTCCCGCCTCTATGGCTACACCTTC. Translating it yields CASSSRLYGYTF.